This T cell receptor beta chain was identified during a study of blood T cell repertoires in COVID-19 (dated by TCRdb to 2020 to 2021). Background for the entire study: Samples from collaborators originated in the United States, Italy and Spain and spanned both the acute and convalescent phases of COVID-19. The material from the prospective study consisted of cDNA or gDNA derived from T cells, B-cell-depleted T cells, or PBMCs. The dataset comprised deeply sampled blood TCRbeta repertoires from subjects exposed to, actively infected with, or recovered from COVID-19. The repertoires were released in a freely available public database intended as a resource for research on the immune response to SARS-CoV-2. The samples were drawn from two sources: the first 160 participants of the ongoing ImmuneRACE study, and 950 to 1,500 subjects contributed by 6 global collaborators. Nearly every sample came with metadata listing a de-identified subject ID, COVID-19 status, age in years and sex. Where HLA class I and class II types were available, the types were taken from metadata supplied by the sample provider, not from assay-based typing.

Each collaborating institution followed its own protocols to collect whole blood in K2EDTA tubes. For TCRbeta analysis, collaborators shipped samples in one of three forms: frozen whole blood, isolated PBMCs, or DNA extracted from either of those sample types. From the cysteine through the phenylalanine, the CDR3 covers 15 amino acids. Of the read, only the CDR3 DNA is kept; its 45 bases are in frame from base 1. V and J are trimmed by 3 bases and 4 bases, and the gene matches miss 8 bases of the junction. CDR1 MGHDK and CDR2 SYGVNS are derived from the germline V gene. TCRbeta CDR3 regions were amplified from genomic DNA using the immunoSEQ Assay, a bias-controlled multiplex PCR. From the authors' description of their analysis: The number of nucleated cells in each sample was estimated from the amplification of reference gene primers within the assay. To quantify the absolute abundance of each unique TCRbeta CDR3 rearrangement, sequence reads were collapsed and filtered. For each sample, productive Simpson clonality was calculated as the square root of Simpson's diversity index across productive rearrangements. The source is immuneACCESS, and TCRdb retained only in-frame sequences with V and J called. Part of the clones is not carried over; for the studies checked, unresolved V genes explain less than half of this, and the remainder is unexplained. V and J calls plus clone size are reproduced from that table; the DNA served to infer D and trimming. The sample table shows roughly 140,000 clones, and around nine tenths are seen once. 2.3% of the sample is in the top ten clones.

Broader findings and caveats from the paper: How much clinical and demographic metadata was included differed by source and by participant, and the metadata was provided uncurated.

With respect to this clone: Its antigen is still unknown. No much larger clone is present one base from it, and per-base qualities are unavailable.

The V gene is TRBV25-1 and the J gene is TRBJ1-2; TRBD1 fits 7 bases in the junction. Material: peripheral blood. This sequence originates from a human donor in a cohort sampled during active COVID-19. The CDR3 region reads CASSDPQGRTYGYTF. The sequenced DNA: TGTGCCAGCAGTGATCCACAGGGGAGGACCTATGGCTACACCTTC.